This TCR beta chain was obtained from a study of blood T cell repertoires in COVID-19. Across the study: Some COVID-19 samples were acute and others convalescent; all came from the United States, Italy and Spain. T cells, B-cell-depleted T cells, or PBMCs supplied cDNA or gDNA.

V dropped 2 bases and J dropped 5; count of bases not matched to a gene: 17. The CDR3 is 18 amino acids. The V gene's germline CDR1 is SGDLS and CDR2 YYNGEE. Categorization into cohorts depended on clinical history that participants reported. Here immunoSEQ multiplex PCR was the method, and the copy in TCRdb shows in-frame clones only, minus some. The data contain 200,000 to 250,000 clones, roughly 90% of them singletons. The sequencing input was PBMCs or T cells enriched from blood (not recorded which). This receptor was identified in a man younger than 30 with acute COVID-19. This chain links TRBV9 with TRBJ2-3; the match to TRBD1 covers 7 bases. Written as DNA, the CDR3 is TGTGCCAGCAGCGTCTCAGTGGGAGTGGAAGGGGGCGAAGATACGCAGTATTTT. Translation gives CASSVSVGVEGGEDTQYF.